The clone carrying this TCR beta chain was counted many times. Its specificity is not known. This sample's RNA came from whole unsorted tissue. The normal lung tissue was taken more than 3 cm from the tumor edge. Chemotherapy-naive patients with new lung cancer underwent thoracic surgery in China, August–November 2014. The data were obtained in a study of tumor and adjacent non-tumor tissue in lung cancer. Whole-study context: Aged about 30 to 76 years, patients included roughly ten men and roughly 5 women with stage I to III disease. Regarding the study as a whole: TCR diversity was significantly greater in tumor than normal lung tissue. Top 100 clones took a larger repertoire share in normal lung.

The CDR3 sequence is 16 residues long. V was pared by 4 bases and J by 2 bases, with 8 bases of the junction left unmatched. Three rounds of nested PCR, following a modified ARM-PCR protocol, produced the TCRbeta library. TCRdb called the multiplex PCR reads again in MiXCR, with one record for every CDR3 protein. The sample lists some 99,000 distinct CDR3 sequences; roughly three fifths were seen once. V gene TRBV12-3 or TRBV12-4 combines with J gene TRBJ2-1, with 7 bases fitting TRBD2. The sequencing sample was made of distant non-tumor lung tissue. The sequence was collected from a man between 60 and 70 years old with non-small cell lung cancer. The CDR3 is CASSWEGGPTYNEQFF. The CDR3 region has the DNA TGTGCCAGCAGTTGGGAGGGCGGGCCCACCTACAATGAGCAGTTCTTC.